These T cell receptor beta chains were read from a single sample in a study of control samples from healthy donors and cancer patients. TCRdb keeps only in-frame clones here, not all; method: immunoSEQ multiplex PCR. The data show 390,000 or so clones, about 93% seen once. Sequencing was carried out using PBMCs. The receptors here all came from a middle-aged man with head and neck cancer. CDR3s include the opening cysteine and the closing phenylalanine or tryptophan. D genes are given only for firm matches. A clone size is listed for some rows: how often the clone was seen (once, few, many), or a class if it is expanded.

clone_size j_call d_call v_call cdr3_aa cdr3_nt
NA TRBJ1-1 TRBD1 TRBV3-1/TRBV3-2 CASSRSGTGWATEAFF TGTGCCAGCAGCCGATCCGGGACAGGGTGGGCCACTGAAGCTTTCTTT
NA TRBJ2-7 NA TRBV9 CASSRTTNPYEQYF TGTGCCAGCAGCCGGACTACCAACCCCTACGAGCAGTACTTC
once TRBJ1-2 NA TRBV28 CASSIGGVGIYGYTF TGTGCCAGCAGTATTGGGGGGGTAGGGATTTATGGCTACACCTTC
once TRBJ2-1 TRBD1 TRBV24-1 CATSGATGVNNEQFF TGTGCCACCAGTGGCGCGACAGGGGTTAACAATGAGCAGTTCTTC
NA TRBJ1-4 NA TRBV7-2 CASSFAGEKLFF TGTGCCAGCAGCTTCGCCGGTGAAAAACTGTTTTTT
NA TRBJ2-5 TRBD1 TRBV10-1 CASSDPRDREETQYF TGCGCCAGCAGTGATCCCCGGGACAGGGAAGAGACCCAGTACTTC
NA TRBJ2-1 NA TRBV3-1/TRBV3-2 CASSYTDRDNEQFF TGTGCCAGCAGCTATACCGACAGAGACAATGAGCAGTTCTTC
NA TRBJ2-7 NA TRBV6-6 CASSVSTSYEQYF TGTGCCAGCAGTGTCAGCACCTCCTACGAGCAGTACTTC
NA TRBJ2-1 NA TRBV27 CASSSPLSSYNEQFF TGTGCCAGCAGTTCCCCCTTGAGCTCCTACAATGAGCAGTTCTTC
NA TRBJ1-2 NA TRBV18 CASSPRGGEGYGYTF TGTGCCAGCTCACCAAGGGGGGGCGAGGGCTATGGCTACACCTTC
NA TRBJ1-2 NA TRBV30 CAWSVRGERGYTF TGTGCCTGGAGTGTACGTGGGGAAAGGGGCTACACCTTC
NA TRBJ2-7 TRBD1 TRBV6-5 CASSLQGNEQYF TGTGCCAGCAGTTTACAGGGGAACGAGCAGTACTTC
once TRBJ2-2 NA TRBV21-1 CASLSSRGNNTGELFF TGTGCCAGCTTATCCTCCAGGGGAAACAACACCGGGGAGCTGTTTTTT
NA TRBJ2-2 TRBD2 TRBV30 CALGLAGGGTGELFF TGTGCCTTGGGACTAGCGGGAGGCGGGACCGGGGAGCTGTTTTTT
NA TRBJ1-2 NA TRBV6-5 CASSYSGTSGYTF TGTGCCAGCAGTTACTCAGGCACCTCCGGCTACACCTTC
NA TRBJ2-1 TRBD2 TRBV27 CASSKRVAGVTEQFF TGTGCCAGCAGTAAGCGGGTAGCGGGAGTCACTGAGCAGTTCTTC
NA TRBJ1-1 TRBD1 TRBV2 CASKRDSNTEAFF TGTGCCAGCAAGAGGGACAGCAACACTGAAGCTTTCTTT
NA TRBJ1-5 NA TRBV7-8 CASSLEAGRIQPQHF TGTGCCAGCAGCTTAGAGGCAGGGCGAATACAGCCCCAGCATTTT
NA TRBJ2-7 TRBD2 TRBV27 CASSLSGTSSYEQYF TGTGCCAGCAGTTTGTCCGGGACTAGCTCCTACGAGCAGTACTTC
NA TRBJ2-4 NA TRBV7-9 CASSPVGRAAAKNIQYF TGTGCCAGCAGCCCAGTGGGTAGGGCGGCTGCCAAAAACATTCAGTACTTC
NA TRBJ2-3 TRBD1 TRBV6-2/TRBV6-3 CASSYWDSRTDTQYF TGTGCCAGCAGTTACTGGGACAGCCGCACAGATACGCAGTATTTT
NA TRBJ2-7 NA TRBV28 CASSLQYEQYF TGTGCCAGCAGTTTGCAATACGAGCAGTACTTC
NA TRBJ2-5 NA TRBV5-4 CASRDPGAEETQYF TGTGCAAGCCGGGACCCAGGGGCCGAGGAGACCCAGTACTTC
NA TRBJ2-3 TRBD1 TRBV3-1/TRBV3-2 CASSLTGGTDTQYF TGTGCCAGCAGCCTTACAGGGGGCACAGATACGCAGTATTTT
once TRBJ1-6 NA TRBV19 CASSYGVVSPLHF TGTGCCAGTAGTTATGGGGTGGTTTCACCCCTCCACTTT
once TRBJ2-7 TRBD1 TRBV10-3 CAISDDRVNEQYF TGTGCCATCAGCGACGACAGGGTCAACGAGCAGTACTTC
NA TRBJ2-7 NA TRBV19 CASSVGGTAYEQYF TGTGCCAGTAGTGTCGGCGGGACAGCCTACGAGCAGTACTTC
NA TRBJ2-3 TRBD2 TRBV30 CAWSVGLAGLTDTQYF TGTGCCTGGAGTGTTGGGTTAGCGGGCCTCACAGATACGCAGTATTTT
NA TRBJ2-6 NA TRBV28 CASSIQTSSSGANVLTF TGTGCCAGCAGTATACAGACTAGTAGCTCTGGGGCCAACGTCCTGACTTTC
NA TRBJ2-3 TRBD2 TRBV27 CASSILAGGPDDTQYF TGTGCCAGCAGCATACTAGCGGGAGGGCCGGATGATACGCAGTATTTT
NA TRBJ2-7 TRBD1 TRBV7-3 CASSRDRAYEQYF TGTGCCAGCAGCCGGGACAGAGCCTACGAGCAGTACTTC
NA TRBJ1-2 NA TRBV5-1 CASSFGAGSGYGYTF TGCGCCAGCAGCTTCGGGGCGGGCAGCGGGTATGGCTACACCTTC
NA TRBJ1-3 TRBD1 TRBV5-6 CASSWGQAGSGNTIYF TGTGCCAGCAGCTGGGGACAGGCAGGCTCTGGAAACACCATATATTTT
NA TRBJ1-1 NA TRBV9 CASSVGGTEAFF TGTGCCAGCAGCGTAGGCGGCACTGAAGCTTTCTTT
NA TRBJ1-2 TRBD1 TRBV9 CASSATGDWNNYGYTF TGTGCCAGCAGCGCGACAGGGGATTGGAATAACTATGGCTACACCTTC
few TRBJ1-5 TRBD1 TRBV28 CASSLTGVNNQPQHF TGTGCCAGCAGCCTGACAGGGGTCAATAATCAGCCCCAGCATTTT
NA TRBJ1-4 TRBD1 TRBV28 CASSPGGGNEKLFF TGTGCCAGCAGCCCAGGGGGTGGCAATGAAAAACTGTTTTTT
NA TRBJ1-1 NA TRBV9 CASSVGGGSLTEAFF TGTGCCAGCAGCGTAGGAGGGGGAAGCCTCACTGAAGCTTTCTTT
NA TRBJ2-1 TRBD2 TRBV7-2 CASSRPIAGEYNEQFF TGTGCCAGCAGCCGTCCCATAGCGGGGGAATACAATGAGCAGTTCTTC
NA TRBJ1-1 NA TRBV3-1/TRBV3-2 CASSIGRNTEAFF TGTGCCAGCAGTATAGGGAGGAACACTGAAGCTTTCTTT
NA TRBJ1-6 NA TRBV7-9 CASAAQQDYNSPLHF TGTGCCAGCGCCGCCCAGCAGGACTATAATTCACCCCTCCACTTT
NA TRBJ2-5 NA TRBV7-2 CASSLGGKGTDQETQYF TGTGCCAGCAGCTTGGGGGGGAAGGGGACAGACCAAGAGACCCAGTACTTC
NA TRBJ2-3 NA TRBV5-4 CASSLMGDTQYF TGTGCCAGCAGCTTGATGGGAGATACGCAGTATTTT
NA TRBJ1-4 NA TRBV28 CATLGREGNEKLFF TGTGCCACCCTTGGAAGAGAGGGTAATGAAAAACTGTTTTTT
NA TRBJ1-5 NA TRBV7-2 CASSPTGYDQPQHF TGTGCCAGCAGCCCAACAGGGTATGATCAGCCCCAGCATTTT
NA TRBJ2-1 TRBD2 TRBV5-5 CASSLIAGGPYNEQFF TGTGCCAGCAGCTTAATAGCGGGGGGCCCCTACAATGAGCAGTTCTTC
NA TRBJ2-3 TRBD1 TRBV19 CASNPGQGSTDTQYF TGTGCCAGTAACCCGGGACAGGGAAGCACAGATACGCAGTATTTT
NA TRBJ2-5 NA TRBV5-6 CASSLYEFGSWETQYF TGTGCCAGCAGCTTGTATGAGTTCGGGTCGTGGGAGACCCAGTACTTC
NA TRBJ2-4 TRBD1 TRBV28 CAIETGAPKNIQYF TGTGCCATCGAGACAGGGGCTCCCAAAAACATTCAGTACTTC
NA TRBJ2-1 TRBD2 TRBV13 CASSSPLLAGGRYNEQFF TGTGCCAGCAGCTCGCCCCTACTAGCGGGGGGACGATACAATGAGCAGTTCTTC
NA TRBJ2-5 NA TRBV7-3 CASSPHPAGVGGGETQYF TGTGCCAGCAGCCCACACCCCGCCGGCGTTGGAGGGGGGGAGACCCAGTACTTC
NA TRBJ2-7 NA TRBV19 CASSIPLADTYEQYF TGTGCCAGTAGTATCCCCCTAGCTGACACCTACGAGCAGTACTTC
many TRBJ1-6 NA TRBV4-1 CASSQSIIRGPLSPLHF TGCGCCAGCAGCCAATCCATCATCAGGGGCCCTCTTTCACCCCTCCACTTT
NA TRBJ2-2 TRBD2 TRBV4-1 CASSQAPAGTNTGELFF TGCGCCAGCAGCCAAGCCCCAGCGGGGACGAACACCGGGGAGCTGTTTTTT
NA TRBJ2-5 NA TRBV28 CASTSPSQETQYF TGTGCCAGCACCTCCCCGAGCCAAGAGACCCAGTACTTC